This is a list of T cell receptor beta chains from one sample in a study of blood T cell repertoires in COVID-19. TCRdb's copy holds only in-frame clones and misses some; the assay was immunoSEQ multiplex PCR. The table has about 9,200 clones, less than 90% seen once; the top ten hold roughly 9.6%. The sequenced sample consisted of peripheral blood. The source of these receptors is a man in his 60s with acute or convalescent COVID-19. The CDR3 runs from the conserved cysteine through the conserved F or W. D genes are given only for firm matches. Size is stated for part of the rows, as once, few or many counts, or as a class when the clone is expanded.

cdr3_aa cdr3_nt j_call d_call v_call clone_size
CASSLEPGARWYF TGTGCCAGCAGCTTAGAACCCGGAGCCCGGTGGTACTTC TRBJ2-5 NA TRBV11-2 NA
CASSVDASGGGTQYF TGTGCCAGCAGCGTAGATGCTAGCGGGGGAGGGACCCAGTACTTC TRBJ2-5 TRBD2 TRBV9 NA
CASSRTGDWYKEQYF TGTGCCAGCAGTCGGACAGGGGATTGGTATAAGGAGCAGTACTTC TRBJ2-7 TRBD1 TRBV6-5 NA
CASSVHGTSGYNEQFF TGTGCCAGCAGTGTTCATGGGACTAGCGGCTACAATGAGCAGTTCTTC TRBJ2-1 TRBD2 TRBV2 NA
CASSYSGGSETQYF TGTGCCAGCAGTTACTCCGGGGGTTCAGAGACCCAGTACTTC TRBJ2-5 NA TRBV6-6 NA
CASSQDMGGGSEQFF TGTGCCAGCAGCCAAGATATGGGGGGGGGAAGTGAGCAGTTCTTC TRBJ2-1 TRBD2 TRBV14 NA
CASSLTGGASTEAFF TGTGCCAGCTCATTGACAGGGGGCGCATCCACTGAAGCTTTCTTT TRBJ1-1 TRBD1 TRBV18 NA
CASSLNRVGYGYTF TGCGCCAGCAGCTTAAACAGGGTCGGCTATGGCTACACCTTC TRBJ1-2 NA TRBV5-1 NA
CASTRGAQNRETQYF TGTGCCAGCACGCGGGGGGCCCAAAATCGGGAGACCCAGTACTTC TRBJ2-5 TRBD2 TRBV7-2 few
CASSEWIFSGETNQPQHF TGTGCCAGCAGTGAATGGATATTCTCAGGGGAGACAAATCAGCCCCAGCATTTT TRBJ1-5 NA TRBV6-1 NA
CASSAGSYEQYF TGTGCCAGCAGCGCGGGATCCTACGAGCAGTACTTC TRBJ2-7 NA TRBV5-4 few
CAAYQGQGRSQPQHF TGTGCCGCCTACCAAGGACAGGGTAGGAGTCAGCCCCAGCATTTT TRBJ1-5 TRBD1 TRBV28 NA
CASSQPAGTGGGNTIYF TGCGCCAGCAGCCAACCCGCCGGGACAGGGGGTGGAAACACCATATATTTT TRBJ1-3 TRBD1 TRBV4-1 NA
CASSLASGGQKTDTQYF TGTGCCAGCAGCTTAGCCAGTGGGGGCCAAAAGACAGATACGCAGTATTTT TRBJ2-3 NA TRBV7-8 NA
CASSLRGGASTDTQYF TGCGCCAGCAGCTTGCGCGGCGGGGCGAGCACAGATACGCAGTATTTT TRBJ2-3 NA TRBV5-1 NA
CASSGPPAWTEAFF TGTGCCAGCAGCGGCCCCCCAGCGTGGACTGAAGCTTTCTTT TRBJ1-1 NA TRBV9 NA
CSVLEELGTQYF TGCAGCGTCCTTGAGGAGCTAGGGACCCAGTACTTC TRBJ2-5 NA TRBV29-1 NA
CASSAVQGFGYGYTF TGTGCCAGCAGCGCCGTACAGGGTTTCGGCTATGGCTACACCTTC TRBJ1-2 NA TRBV7-8 NA
CAISAPGQFDGYTF TGTGCCATCAGCGCACCGGGACAGTTCGATGGCTACACCTTC TRBJ1-2 TRBD1 TRBV10-3 NA
CASSYPTGLGQPQHF TGTGCCAGCAGTTACCCTACAGGGTTGGGTCAGCCCCAGCATTTT TRBJ1-5 NA TRBV6-2/TRBV6-3 once
CATLKTGDTEKLFF TGTGCCACCCTTAAGACAGGCGATACTGAAAAACTGTTTTTT TRBJ1-4 NA TRBV19 NA
CASSPGQGAVNSPLHF TGTGCCAGCAGCCCGGGACAGGGGGCGGTTAATTCACCCCTCCACTTT TRBJ1-6 TRBD1 TRBV5-4 NA
CASSSGTGVKSGYTF TGTGCCAGCAGCTCCGGGACAGGGGTAAAGAGTGGCTACACCTTC TRBJ1-2 TRBD1 TRBV7-9 NA
CASSGDRPPNEKLFF TGTGCCAGCTCGGGCGACAGACCACCTAATGAAAAACTGTTTTTT TRBJ1-4 NA TRBV18 NA
CASSATGLAAYEQYF TGTGCCAGCAGCGCGACGGGACTAGCGGCCTACGAGCAGTACTTC TRBJ2-7 TRBD2 TRBV7-2 NA
CSALGETQYF TGCAGTGCCCTCGGGGAGACCCAGTACTTC TRBJ2-5 NA TRBV20-1 NA
CASSHLTGQGGSNSPLHF TGTGCCAGCTCCCACCTGACTGGCCAAGGTGGCTCCAATTCACCCCTCCACTTT TRBJ1-6 NA TRBV18 NA
CASSYNRDQPQHF TGCGCCAGCAGTTATAACAGGGACCAGCCCCAGCATTTT TRBJ1-5 NA TRBV5-1 once
CASSSTFGSDEQYF TGTGCCAGCAGTTCCACATTCGGGAGCGACGAGCAGTACTTC TRBJ2-7 NA TRBV6-5 NA
CASSLFSGDYNEQFF TGCGCCAGCAGTCTTTTTAGCGGAGACTACAATGAGCAGTTCTTC TRBJ2-1 NA TRBV5-1 NA
CASSQTRTGGTYGYTF TGTGCCAGCAGCCAAACAAGGACAGGGGGTACCTATGGCTACACCTTC TRBJ1-2 TRBD1 TRBV3-1/TRBV3-2 NA
CASSQRGRGVDTQYF TGTGCCAGCAGCCAACGGGGTCGGGGGGTAGATACGCAGTATTTT TRBJ2-3 TRBD2 TRBV14 NA
CASSAGMETQYF TGTGCCAGCAGTGCAGGGATGGAGACCCAGTACTTC TRBJ2-5 NA TRBV2 NA
CASSPAGGSINEQFF TGCGCCAGCAGCCCCGCAGGCGGGAGCATAAATGAGCAGTTCTTC TRBJ2-1 TRBD2 TRBV5-1 NA
CATSRDRGTGGPNYNEQFF TGTGCCACCAGCAGAGATAGAGGGACGGGAGGACCTAACTACAATGAGCAGTTCTTC TRBJ2-1 TRBD2 TRBV15 medium-sized